The 9 T cell receptor beta chains below were found in one sample sequenced in a study of radiotherapy plus CTLA-4 blockade in lung cancer (dated by TCRdb to the late 2010s). The library came from the immunoSEQ multiplex PCR assay. Not all clones reach the TCRdb copy of this immuneACCESS table, which keeps in-frame sequences only. Checked studies attribute under half of the gap to unresolved V genes and leave the rest unexplained. The sample includes tens of thousands of clones, with 70% to 80% observed a single time. Of the sample, over 6.5% falls within the top ten clones. The sequencing used peripheral blood, collected from a patient treated with radiotherapy plus ipilimumab. Receptors were obtained from a human donor with non-small cell lung cancer who had a complete response to radiotherapy plus ipilimumab.

The V call is TRBV6-5, the J call TRBJ1-1; 8 bases agree with TRBD1. The CDR3 sequence is 15 residues long. Trimming took 6 bases from V and 4 from J; bases not matched to a gene: 10. Germline loops: CDR1 MNHEY, CDR2 SVGAGI. The CDR3 DNA follows: TGTGCCAGCAGCAGGACAGGGCACGGCGGCACTGAAGCTTTCTTT. Amino acid sequence: CASSRTGHGGTEAFF.

The chain combines TRBV19 with TRBJ2-3; 8 nucleotides match TRBD1. This CDR3 is 14 amino acids long. V lost 5 bases and J lost 5; bases outside the gene matches: 6. The V gene's germline CDR1 is LNHDA and CDR2 SQIVND (reference sequence). The DNA of the CDR3 is TGTGCCAGTAGTGTGGGACAGGAAAAAGATACGCAGTATTTT. It yields the protein CASSVGQEKDTQYF.

The CDR3 is CASSSVRGYTF. The CDR3 nucleotides read TGTGCCAGCAGCTCGGTACGGGGCTACACCTTC. The rearrangement joins TRBV5-6 to TRBJ1-2; D unresolved. The germline V gene has CDR1 SGHDT and CDR2 YYEEEE. The CDR3 is 11 residues long. With 3 bases removed from V and 8 bases from J, the gap between germline ends came to 8 bases.

This clone has a handful of counts. The V and J genes are TRBV18 and TRBJ1-4; tentative D call: TRBD1 (6 bases). The germline V gene has CDR1 KGHSH and CDR2 LQKENI. V gave up 3 bases and J gave up 8 bases, with 10 bases separating them. This CDR3 is 13 amino acids long. The chain's CDR3 is CASSPPGEEKLFF. The CDR3 bases are TGTGCCAGCTCACCGCCAGGGGAGGAAAAACTGTTTTTT.

This chain uses TRBV10-3 with TRBJ2-7, with D tentatively TRBD1 (5 bases). This CDR3 has 12 amino acids. Per the germline V gene, CDR1 is ENHRY and CDR2 is SYGVKD. Trimming stripped 11 bases from V and 0 bases from J, with 11 bases between. The CDR3 loop reads CASKDSSYEQYF. CDR3 DNA: TGTGCCTCCAAAGACAGCTCCTACGAGCAGTACTTC.

The chain combines TRBV30 with TRBJ2-2, with D unresolved. The CDR3 has 13 amino acids. Between the trimmed V and J ends, which lost 0 bases and 6 bases, there was a span of 8 bases. Germline V gene lookup returns CDR1 GTSNPN and CDR2 SVGIG (reference sequence). CDR3 nucleotides: TGTGCCTGGAGTGTAAACTCGGCCGGGGAGCTGTTTTTT. Amino acid sequence: CAWSVNSAGELFF.

DNA of the CDR3: TGTGCCAGAGGGAAGGGACAGGAACAGCCCCAGCATTTT. Translating it yields CARGKGQEQPQHF. The chain couples TRBV2 to TRBJ1-5, with 8 bases lining up with TRBD1. This CDR3 is built from 13 residues. CDR1 is SNHLY and CDR2 is FYNNEI in the germline V gene. Germline trimming cut 9 bases from V and 7 bases from J; bases unmatched to any gene: 8.

V gene TRBV15 combines with J gene TRBJ1-2; no clear D gene. Germline CDR1 reads LNHNV; CDR2 reads YYDKDF (reference sequence). The CDR3 is made up of 14 amino acids. Trimming stripped 4 bases from V and 3 bases from J, with 12 bases between. The CDR3 region is CATSMRRQDYGYTF. DNA for the CDR3: TGTGCCACCAGCATGCGTAGGCAGGACTATGGCTACACCTTC.

This chain uses TRBV28 with TRBJ1-3, with 10 bases aligning to TRBD1. V was clipped by 3 bases and J by 0 bases; unmatched bases: 5. Germline V gene lookup returns CDR1 MDHEN and CDR2 SYDVKM. The CDR3 contains 17 residues. The CDR3: CASSFWTGGPSGNTIYF. The CDR3 nucleotides read TGTGCCAGCAGTTTTTGGACAGGGGGTCCCTCTGGAAACACCATATATTTT.